The sequence of this T cell receptor beta chain was determined in a study of cytomegalovirus exposure and HLA in healthy donors. Findings and caveats of the study: An Asian-associated ancestry cluster reportedly showed fewer N-insertions than the approximately 700-donor mean in a later analysis. Later genetic work tied a missense DCLRE1C variant to beta-chain V and J trimming. There were some public TCRs occurring in many donors, but most TCR sequences were rare.

As to this clone: Its antigen remains unknown.

The trim removed 3 bases at V and 4 bases at J, leaving 8 bases unmatched. In germline, CDR1 is MNHNS, CDR2 SASEGT. The CDR3 runs 15 residues. A multiplex PCR was run with 60 Vbeta primers and 13 Jbeta primers. This table comes from immunoSEQ multiplex PCR, and its TCRdb copy is limited to in-frame clones, with some not included. The sample has more than 100,000 clones, roughly 78% seen once. Sequenced: PBMCs. This chain links TRBV6-1 with TRBJ1-2, with 7 bases fitting TRBD1. The sequence was collected from a man aged 50 to 60 in good health and CMV-seropositive. The CDR3 region is CASSERDRLSYGYTF. CDR3 coding DNA: TGTGCCAGCAGTGAGCGGGACAGATTATCCTATGGCTACACCTTC.